The rows below give T cell receptor beta chains drawn from one sample of a study of CD8 T cells in Susac syndrome. Via MiXCR, TCRdb re-called the immunoSEQ multiplex PCR reads, giving one row per CDR3 protein. The data contain under 200,000 distinct CDR3 sequences, roughly nine tenths of them singletons. The sequenced sample consisted of CD4+ T cells from PBMCs. Receptor source: a human donor with Susac syndrome. CDR3s include the opening cysteine and the closing phenylalanine or tryptophan. The order of the fields is J gene, D gene, clone size, V gene, CDR3 protein, CDR3 DNA. D genes are given only for firm matches. Part of the rows lack a size; the others show once, few, many or a class for expanded clones.

J: TRBJ2-3
D: -
size: -
V: TRBV24-1
CDR3: CATSERTDTQYF
DNA: TGTGCCACCAGTGAACGCACAGATACGCAGTATTTT

J: TRBJ2-7
D: TRBD2
size: -
V: TRBV28
CDR3: CASSLRLAGSYEQYF
DNA: TGTGCCAGCAGCTTAAGGCTAGCGGGGTCCTACGAGCAGTACTTC

J: TRBJ1-2
D: -
size: once
V: TRBV18
CDR3: CASSSYISGKDGYTF
DNA: TGTGCCAGCTCATCTTATATCTCAGGGAAAGACGGCTACACCTTC

J: TRBJ2-3
D: TRBD2
size: -
V: TRBV29-1
CDR3: CSAELAGGTDTQYF
DNA: TGCAGCGCCGAACTAGCGGGAGGGACAGATACGCAGTATTTT

J: TRBJ2-5
D: TRBD2
size: -
V: TRBV7-8
CDR3: CASSLGGRAETQYF
DNA: TGTGCCAGCAGCTTAGGCGGGAGGGCCGAGACCCAGTACTTC

J: TRBJ2-3
D: -
size: -
V: TRBV12-3/TRBV12-4
CDR3: CASSLDTSPTDTQYF
DNA: TGTGCCAGCAGTTTAGATACGTCCCCCACAGATACGCAGTATTTT

J: TRBJ1-6
D: -
size: -
V: TRBV7-8
CDR3: CASSLVIGSPLHF
DNA: TGTGCCAGCAGCTTAGTCATAGGTTCACCCCTCCACTTT

J: TRBJ2-1
D: TRBD2
size: -
V: TRBV5-1
CDR3: CASSLGGGSGNEQFF
DNA: TGCGCCAGCAGCTTAGGCGGGGGTTCAGGCAATGAGCAGTTCTTC

J: TRBJ2-3
D: -
size: -
V: TRBV28
CDR3: CASSLKRRTDTQYF
DNA: TGTGCCAGCAGTTTAAAGCGGCGCACAGATACGCAGTATTTT

J: TRBJ2-1
D: -
size: -
V: TRBV2
CDR3: CASRGREGQKSSYNEQFF
DNA: TGTGCCAGCAGGGGGCGCGAGGGACAAAAGAGCTCCTACAATGAGCAGTTCTTC

J: TRBJ1-2
D: -
size: once
V: TRBV3-1
CDR3: CASSRLGSHNYGYTF
DNA: TGTGCCAGCAGCCGTCTGGGTAGTCATAACTATGGCTACACCTTC

J: TRBJ2-1
D: TRBD2
size: -
V: TRBV24-1
CDR3: CATSGRGDEQFF
DNA: TGTGCCACCAGTGGACGGGGGGATGAGCAGTTCTTC

J: TRBJ1-4
D: TRBD1
size: -
V: TRBV7-9
CDR3: CASSLSTGATNEKLFF
DNA: TGTGCCAGCAGCTTATCAACAGGGGCAACTAATGAAAAACTGTTTTTT

J: TRBJ2-1
D: TRBD1
size: -
V: TRBV15
CDR3: CATSRTATGGLIHEQFF
DNA: TGTGCCACCAGCAGAACAGCGACAGGGGGGCTCATTCATGAGCAGTTCTTC

J: TRBJ2-7
D: TRBD1
size: -
V: TRBV20-1
CDR3: CSAGVTGSSYEQYF
DNA: TGCAGTGCCGGAGTGACAGGGTCGAGCTACGAGCAGTACTTC

J: TRBJ2-7
D: -
size: few
V: TRBV5-6
CDR3: CASSQDLSYEQYF
DNA: TGTGCCAGCAGCCAAGACCTGTCCTACGAGCAGTACTTC

J: TRBJ1-4
D: -
size: -
V: TRBV4-1
CDR3: CASSQSSEKLFF
DNA: TGCGCCAGCAGCCAATCGAGTGAAAAACTGTTTTTT

J: TRBJ1-4
D: -
size: few
V: TRBV4-2
CDR3: CASSRDLGRTNEKLFF
DNA: TGTGCCAGCAGCCGGGATCTAGGGCGCACTAATGAAAAACTGTTTTTT

J: TRBJ1-2
D: -
size: once
V: TRBV12-3/TRBV12-4
CDR3: CASSPFSGGSGYTF
DNA: TGTGCCAGCAGTCCCTTTTCCGGGGGAAGTGGCTACACCTTC

J: TRBJ1-2
D: -
size: -
V: TRBV7-2
CDR3: CASRLRQVDYGYTF
DNA: TGTGCCAGCAGACTCAGACAGGTGGATTATGGCTACACCTTC

J: TRBJ2-7
D: -
size: few
V: TRBV30
CDR3: CAWRSSGATYEQYF
DNA: TGTGCCTGGAGGTCATCGGGGGCCACCTACGAGCAGTACTTC

J: TRBJ2-3
D: TRBD2
size: -
V: TRBV7-2
CDR3: CASSWRLAGTTDTQYF
DNA: TGTGCCAGCAGCTGGCGACTAGCGGGGACCACAGATACGCAGTATTTT

J: TRBJ1-1
D: -
size: -
V: TRBV20-1
CDR3: CSARVGAKNTEAFF
DNA: TGCAGTGCTAGAGTCGGGGCCAAAAACACTGAAGCTTTCTTT

J: TRBJ2-7
D: TRBD1
size: -
V: TRBV2
CDR3: CASTGRGPLKSAYEQYF
DNA: TGTGCCTCCACGGGCAGGGGGCCTCTAAAATCGGCCTACGAGCAGTACTTC

J: TRBJ1-5
D: -
size: -
V: TRBV9
CDR3: CASSVGHLTGQPQHF
DNA: TGTGCCAGCAGCGTCGGACACCTAACGGGTCAGCCCCAGCATTTT

J: TRBJ2-3
D: TRBD2
size: -
V: TRBV27
CDR3: CASSRLAGTDTQYF
DNA: TGTGCCAGCAGTCGGCTAGCGGGGACAGATACGCAGTATTTT